Included here is one T cell receptor beta chain sequence, with context. The data originate from a study of blood T cell repertoires in COVID-19. Overall study context: Sample material is recorded as cDNA or gDNA derived from T cells, B-cell-depleted T cells, or PBMCs.

Original methodology: How many nucleated cells were present was estimated from reference gene primer amplification. Produced via immunoSEQ multiplex PCR; TCRdb's table is partial and in-frame only. That table is the source of V, J and clone size, and D and trimming were worked out from the DNA. The table lists around 150,000 clones, around nine tenths of them singletons. The CDR3 sequence is 16 residues long. Per germline, CDR1 SGHRS and CDR2 YFSETQ. V gave up 2 bases and J gave up 4 bases; unmatched junction bases: 9. This clonotype was obtained from a man between 60 and 70 years old with active or convalescent COVID-19. Material for sequencing was peripheral blood. V and J are TRBV5-1 and TRBJ1-2; 9 bases are shared with TRBD1. CDR3 in DNA: TGCGCCAGCAGCTTTGAGAGACTACAGGGGGCCTATGGCTACACCTTC. Translating it yields CASSFERLQGAYGYTF.